This TCR beta chain was found in a study of identifying expanded T cells in peripheral blood. Study-level results: Two-week clone count variance significantly increased as total template count grew. Over about two and four weeks, about 15 and 19 clones changed, versus approximately 1.2 between replicates.

The CDR3 consists of 14 residues. Germline V gives CDR1 GTSNPN, CDR2 SVGIG (reference sequence). V was clipped by 3 bases and J by 0 bases, with 10 bases between them. During the collection period, no donor immune events like infections were recorded. Note on this clone: Its target is not known.

Profiled with immunoSEQ multiplex PCR; TCRdb holds only in-frame clones, not every one. Of 90,000 to 95,000 clones in the sample, roughly 90% were seen once. The sample was blood. The clonotype comes from a person aged 18 to 69 in good health. The V call is TRBV30, the J call TRBJ2-3, with a weak D call TRBD2 (5 bases). DNA for the CDR3: TGTGCCTGGAGCGTCAGACTAAGCACAGATACGCAGTATTTT. Translation gives CAWSVRLSTDTQYF.